This T cell receptor (beta chain) was sequenced for a study of CD8 T cells in ankylosing spondylitis. TCRdb itself ran the 5' RACE reads through MiXCR, one entry per CDR3 protein. The sample has under 120,000 distinct CDR3 sequences; more than 20% are singletons. J gave up 4 bases and V 0 bases, and 6 bases lay outside the gene matches. The CDR3 covers 16 residues. Looked up from germline, CDR1 is DFQATT and CDR2 is SNEGSKA (reference sequence). This clonotype has more than one count but fewer than ten. This chain joins TRBV20-1 and TRBJ2-7; the match to TRBD2 covers 13 bases. Source material: synovial fluid, either unsorted or a sorted T cell fraction (not recorded which). The clonotype originates from a male donor with ankylosing spondylitis. CDR3 coding DNA: TGCAGTGCTAGAGATACAAGGACTAGCGGGAGTTACGAGCAGTACTTC. It encodes CSARDTRTSGSYEQYF.